This TCR beta chain was profiled in a study of blood T cells in healthy people across ages. The germline CDR1 and CDR2 sequences are SQVTM and ANQGSEA. The ends were cut back, 7 bases at V and 3 bases at J, with 6 bases in the middle. The CDR3 runs 11 residues. Primers used in a second PCR of roughly 6 to 11 cycles were a sample-barcoded 5' primer and a J-beta primer mix. One entry per CDR3 protein, called by TCRdb with MiXCR from the 5' RACE reads. The sample yields 1.5 million to 1.9 million distinct CDR3 sequences, approximately 42% seen once. Samples each yielded at least 5.5 micrograms of total RNA.

V gene TRBV29-1 combines with J gene TRBJ2-2; D gene ambiguous. The sample comprised blood. This receptor was identified in a young woman in good health. CDR3 in amino acids: CSGSHTGELFF. For the CDR3, the DNA is TGCAGCGGCTCACACACCGGGGAGCTGTTTTTT.